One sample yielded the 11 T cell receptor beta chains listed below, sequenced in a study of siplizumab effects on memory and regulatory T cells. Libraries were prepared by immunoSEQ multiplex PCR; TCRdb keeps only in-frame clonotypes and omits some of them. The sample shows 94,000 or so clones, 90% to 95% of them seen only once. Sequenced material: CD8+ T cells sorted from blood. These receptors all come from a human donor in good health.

CDR3 sequence: CASSLAAGPTDTQYF. The CDR3 DNA sequence: TGTGCCAGCAGCTTGGCCGCAGGGCCGACAGATACGCAGTATTTT. This chain uses TRBV5-4 with TRBJ2-3; D is perhaps TRBD1 (5 bases). Deletions cut 0 bases from V and 3 bases from J, with 11 bases between. The germline V gene encodes CDR1 SGHNT and CDR2 YYREEE (reference sequence). The CDR3 sequence is 15 residues long.

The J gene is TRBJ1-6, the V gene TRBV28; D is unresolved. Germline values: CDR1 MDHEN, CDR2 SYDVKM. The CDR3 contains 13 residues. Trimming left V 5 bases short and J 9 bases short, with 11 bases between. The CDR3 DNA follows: TGTGCCAGCAGTCTCACAGCTTTTTCACCCCTCCACTTT. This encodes CASSLTAFSPLHF. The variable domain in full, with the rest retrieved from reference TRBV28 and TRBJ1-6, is DVKVTQSSRYLVKRTGEKVFLECVQDMDHENMFWYRQDPGLGLRLIYFSYDVKMKEKGDIPEGYSVSREKKERFSLILESASTNQTSMYLCASSLTAFSPLHFGNGTRLTVT.

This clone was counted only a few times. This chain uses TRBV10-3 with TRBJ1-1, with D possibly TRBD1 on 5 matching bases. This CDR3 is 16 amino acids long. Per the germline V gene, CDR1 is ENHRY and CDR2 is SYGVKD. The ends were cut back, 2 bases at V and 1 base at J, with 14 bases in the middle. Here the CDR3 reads CAISEGPRDGNTEAFF. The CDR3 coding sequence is TGTGCCATCAGTGAGGGTCCCCGGGACGGGAACACTGAAGCTTTCTTT.

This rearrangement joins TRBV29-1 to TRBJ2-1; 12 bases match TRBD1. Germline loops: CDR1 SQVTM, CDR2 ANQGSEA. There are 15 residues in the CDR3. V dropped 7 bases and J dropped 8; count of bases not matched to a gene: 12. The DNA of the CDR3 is TGCAGCGAAGATCCCCGGGACAGGGGGCTGGATGAGCAGTTCTTC. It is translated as CSEDPRDRGLDEQFF.

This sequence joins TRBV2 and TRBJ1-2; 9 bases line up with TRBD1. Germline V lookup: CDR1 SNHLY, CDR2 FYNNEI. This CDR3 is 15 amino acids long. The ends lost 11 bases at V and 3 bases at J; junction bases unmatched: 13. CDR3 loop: CAVLEQGADYYGYTF. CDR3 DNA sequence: TGTGCCGTCCTCGAACAGGGGGCCGACTACTATGGCTACACCTTC.

As DNA, the CDR3 is TGTGCCAGCAGATTCGACAGTTCTTACTACAATGAGCAGTTCTTC. Translated: CASRFDSSYYNEQFF. The chain has TRBV6-5 and TRBJ2-1; D possibly corresponds to TRBD1 (5 bases). Germline values: CDR1 MNHEY, CDR2 SVGAGI. V was shortened by 6 bases and J by 3 bases, with 15 bases between the two germline ends. The CDR3 spans 15 residues.

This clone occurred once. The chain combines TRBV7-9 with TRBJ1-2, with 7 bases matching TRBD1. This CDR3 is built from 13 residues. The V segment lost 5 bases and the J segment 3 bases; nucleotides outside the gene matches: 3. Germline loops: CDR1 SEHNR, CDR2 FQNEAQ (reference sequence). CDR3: CASSPGTDYGYTF. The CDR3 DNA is TGTGCCAGCAGCCCCGGGACAGACTATGGCTACACCTTC.

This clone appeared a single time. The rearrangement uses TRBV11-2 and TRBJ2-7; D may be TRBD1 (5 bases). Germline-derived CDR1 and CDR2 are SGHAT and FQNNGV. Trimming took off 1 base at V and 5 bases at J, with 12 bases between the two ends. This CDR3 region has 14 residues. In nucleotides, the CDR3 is TGTGCCAGCAGCTTAGGCCCAGGGATCAACGAGCAGTACTTC. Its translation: CASSLGPGINEQYF.

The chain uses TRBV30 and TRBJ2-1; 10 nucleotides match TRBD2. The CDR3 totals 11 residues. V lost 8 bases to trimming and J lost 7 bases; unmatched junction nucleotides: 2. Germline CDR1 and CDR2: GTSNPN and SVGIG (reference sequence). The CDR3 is CAQREGNEQFF. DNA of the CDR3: TGTGCCCAGCGGGAGGGGAATGAGCAGTTCTTC.

The CDR3 region has the DNA TGTGCCAGCAGCGAGCAGGGGGCGCAAGGTGAAAAACTGTTTTTT. This translates into CASSEQGAQGEKLFF. V and J are TRBV9 and TRBJ1-4; 8 nucleotides match TRBD1. With V trimmed by 3 bases and J by 7 bases, 8 bases remained unmatched. The germline gives CDR1 SGDLS, CDR2 YYNGEE. The CDR3 has 15 residues.

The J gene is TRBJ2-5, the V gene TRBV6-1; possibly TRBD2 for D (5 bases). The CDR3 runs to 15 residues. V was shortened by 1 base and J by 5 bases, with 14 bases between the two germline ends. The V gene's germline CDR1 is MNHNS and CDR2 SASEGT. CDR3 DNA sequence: TGTGCCAGCAGTGAAGTGATGGTGGGCGGGGAGACCCAGTACTTC. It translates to CASSEVMVGGETQYF.